This T cell receptor (beta chain) was identified in a study of radiotherapy plus CTLA-4 blockade in lung cancer. Data came from immunoSEQ multiplex PCR; TCRdb stores just in-frame clones and leaves some out. This table has tens of thousands of clones, 60% to 85% appearing once. Comments on this clone: The antigen is unknown.

V was pared by 8 bases and J by 4 bases, with 15 bases of the junction left unmatched. The CDR3 extends over 16 amino acids. The V gene's germline CDR1 is SEHNR and CDR2 FQNEAQ (reference sequence). General study findings and limits: Radiotherapy with ipilimumab was followed by blood expansion of tumor-derived clones. Alongside interferon-beta, early blood T cell clone dynamics were reportedly the best predictor of response.

V and J are TRBV7-9 and TRBJ2-7; TRBD1 matches at 9 bases. The material was peripheral blood, obtained from a patient treated with radiotherapy plus ipilimumab. This TCR was recovered from a human donor with non-small cell lung cancer who had a partial response to radiotherapy plus ipilimumab. Some clones in this sample may be carry-over from other donors' samples. The CDR3 here is CASGSKGTGLLYEQYF. CDR3 bases: TGTGCCAGCGGATCGAAGGGGACAGGGTTGTTGTACGAGCAGTACTTC.